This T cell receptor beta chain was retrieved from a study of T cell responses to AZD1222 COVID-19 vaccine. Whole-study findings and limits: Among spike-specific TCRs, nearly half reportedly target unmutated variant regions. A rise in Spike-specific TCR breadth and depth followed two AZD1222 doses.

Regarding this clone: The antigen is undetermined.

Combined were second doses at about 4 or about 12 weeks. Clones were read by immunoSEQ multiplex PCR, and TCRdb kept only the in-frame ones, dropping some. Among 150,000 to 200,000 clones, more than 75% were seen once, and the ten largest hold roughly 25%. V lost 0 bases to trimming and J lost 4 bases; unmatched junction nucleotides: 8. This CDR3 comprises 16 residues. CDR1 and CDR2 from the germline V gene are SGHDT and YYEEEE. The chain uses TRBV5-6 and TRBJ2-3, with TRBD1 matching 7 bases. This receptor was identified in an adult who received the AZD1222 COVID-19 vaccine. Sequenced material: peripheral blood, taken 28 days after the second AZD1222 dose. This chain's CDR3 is CASSLGTGRGADTQYF. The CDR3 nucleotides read TGTGCCAGCAGCTTGGGGACAGGAAGAGGGGCAGATACGCAGTATTTT.